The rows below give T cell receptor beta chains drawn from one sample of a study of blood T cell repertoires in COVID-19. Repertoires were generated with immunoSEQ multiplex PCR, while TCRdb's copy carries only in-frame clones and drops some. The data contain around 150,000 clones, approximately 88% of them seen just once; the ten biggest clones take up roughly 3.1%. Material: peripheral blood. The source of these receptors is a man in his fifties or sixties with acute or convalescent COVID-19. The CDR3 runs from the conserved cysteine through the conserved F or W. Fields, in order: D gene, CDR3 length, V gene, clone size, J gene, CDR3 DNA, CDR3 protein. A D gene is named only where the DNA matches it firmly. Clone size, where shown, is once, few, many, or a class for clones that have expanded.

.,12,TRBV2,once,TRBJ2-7,TGTGCCAGCAGTCCAGGTCCCTACGAGCAGTACTTC,CASSPGPYEQYF
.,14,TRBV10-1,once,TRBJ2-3,TGCGCCAGCAGTGACGGAGGGTCCACAGATACGCAGTATTTT,CASSDGGSTDTQYF
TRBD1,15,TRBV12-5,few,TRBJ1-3,TGTGCTAGTGGTAACGGACAGGGAGCAGGAAACACCATATATTTT,CASGNGQGAGNTIYF
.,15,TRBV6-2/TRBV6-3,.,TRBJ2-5,TGTGCCAGCAACCCGGTCCAGGGGTACCAAGAGACCCAGTACTTC,CASNPVQGYQETQYF
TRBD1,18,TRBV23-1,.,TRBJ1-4,TGCGCCAGCAGCCCTCTTCAGGGTATGACAGGGACTAATGAAAAACTGTTTTTT,CASSPLQGMTGTNEKLFF
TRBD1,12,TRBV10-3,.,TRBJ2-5,TGTGCCATCAGGGGGACAGAAGAGACCCAGTACTTC,CAIRGTEETQYF
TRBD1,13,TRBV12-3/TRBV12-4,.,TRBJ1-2,TGTGCCAGCAATAGGGACAGAGAAGTAGACTACACCTTC,CASNRDREVDYTF
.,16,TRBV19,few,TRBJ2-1,TGTGCCAGTAGTATAGGACAGTCAGTCCGATCAAATGAGCAGTTCTTC,CASSIGQSVRSNEQFF
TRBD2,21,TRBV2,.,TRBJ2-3,TGTGCCAGCAGCGGAACTAGCGGGGGGGCTTCGTTGGTCTCGAGCACAGATACGCAGTATTTT,CASSGTSGGASLVSSTDTQYF
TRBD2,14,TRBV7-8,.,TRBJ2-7,TGTGCCAGCAGCTCATCACTAGCGCCCTACGAGCAGTACTTC,CASSSSLAPYEQYF
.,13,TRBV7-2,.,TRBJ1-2,TGTGCCAGCAGCTTAGGGGGAGGGGTTGGCTACACCTTC,CASSLGGGVGYTF
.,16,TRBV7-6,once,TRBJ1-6,TGTGCCAGCAGCTTAGCGGCGGTCGCCTATAATTCACCCCTCCACTTT,CASSLAAVAYNSPLHF
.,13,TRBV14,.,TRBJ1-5,TGTGCCAGCAGCCAAGACATGAATCAGCCCCAGCATTTT,CASSQDMNQPQHF
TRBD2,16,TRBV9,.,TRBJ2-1,TGTGCCAGCAGCGTATTCTCTAGCGGGGGGGCGAATGAGCAGTTCTTC,CASSVFSSGGANEQFF
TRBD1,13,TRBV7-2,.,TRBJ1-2,TGTGCCAGCAGCCTATACAGGGGTTCCGGCTACACCTTC,CASSLYRGSGYTF
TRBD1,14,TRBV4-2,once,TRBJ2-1,TGTGCCAGCAGCCAAGATCCAGGGACAGATGAGCAGTTCTTC,CASSQDPGTDEQFF
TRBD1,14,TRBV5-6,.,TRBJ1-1,TGTGCCAGCAGCTTGTACCAGGGGGCCACTGAAGCTTTCTTT,CASSLYQGATEAFF
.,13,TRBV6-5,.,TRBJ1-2,TGTGCCAGCACCCACTCGGGACTTAATGGCTACACCTTC,CASTHSGLNGYTF
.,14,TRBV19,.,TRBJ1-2,TGTGCCAGTAGTATTTCCCTTCAGTCAGATGGCTACACCTTC,CASSISLQSDGYTF
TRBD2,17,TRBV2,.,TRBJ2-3,TGTGCCAGCAGTGAAGTTGGGACTAGTCGCGAGACAGATACGCAGTATTTT,CASSEVGTSRETDTQYF
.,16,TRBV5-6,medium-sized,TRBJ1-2,TGTGCCAGCAGCTGGATCGCGGGGGACTATAGCTATGGCTACACCTTC,CASSWIAGDYSYGYTF
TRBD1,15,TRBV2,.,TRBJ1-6,TGTGCCAGCAGTGATGGGACAGCGGCGAATTCACCCCTCCACTTT,CASSDGTAANSPLHF
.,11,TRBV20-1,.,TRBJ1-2,TGCAGTGCTACGGACAATTATGGCTACACCTTC,CSATDNYGYTF
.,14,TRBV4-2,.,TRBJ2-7,TGTGCCAGCAGCCAAGATTGGGGGCCCTACGAGCAGTACTTC,CASSQDWGPYEQYF
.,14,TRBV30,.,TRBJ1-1,TGTGCCTGGAGTGACCAGCGACGGTACACTGAAGCTTTCTTT,CAWSDQRRYTEAFF
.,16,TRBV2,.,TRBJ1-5,TGTGCCAGCAGTGGGGACTCCGACTATAGCAATCAGCCCCAGCATTTT,CASSGDSDYSNQPQHF
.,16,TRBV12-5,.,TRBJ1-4,TGTGCTAGTGGTTTGGTTTCGTCCAGGGTAGGTGAAAAACTGTTTTTT,CASGLVSSRVGEKLFF
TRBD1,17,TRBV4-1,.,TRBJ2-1,TGCGCCAGCAGGCAACGACAGGGGCTCGGTAACTACAATGAGCAGTTCTTC,CASRQRQGLGNYNEQFF
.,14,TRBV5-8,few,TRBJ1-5,TGTGCCAGCAGTCCCTTGACAGTGGGTCAGCCCCAGCATTTT,CASSPLTVGQPQHF
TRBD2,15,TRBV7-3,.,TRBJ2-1,TGTGCCAGCAGCTTCACTAGCGGGGCTTACAATGAGCAGTTCTTC,CASSFTSGAYNEQFF
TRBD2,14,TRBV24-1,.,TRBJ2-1,TGTGCCACCAGTCCCGGGGGGTTAGGAAATGAGCAGTTCTTC,CATSPGGLGNEQFF
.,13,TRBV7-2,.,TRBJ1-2,TGTGCCAGCAGCTTAAACCGGAGGCATGGCTACACCTTC,CASSLNRRHGYTF
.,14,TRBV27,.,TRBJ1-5,TGTGCCAGCCTAGACACAGGGTGGAATCAGCCCCAGCATTTT,CASLDTGWNQPQHF
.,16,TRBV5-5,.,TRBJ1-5,TGTGCCAGCAGCTTACAAAGTGGTAGAGGAAATCAGCCCCAGCATTTT,CASSLQSGRGNQPQHF
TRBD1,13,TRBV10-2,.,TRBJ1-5,TGCGCCAGCACCCCGACAGGGTACCAGCCCCAGCATTTT,CASTPTGYQPQHF
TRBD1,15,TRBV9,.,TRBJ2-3,TGTGCCAGCAGCGCGAGGACAGGGGGCCAAGATACGCAGTATTTT,CASSARTGGQDTQYF
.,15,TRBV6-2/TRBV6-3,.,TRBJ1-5,TGTGCCAGCAGTTACGTGCCGGGGGGCAATCAGCCCCAGCATTTT,CASSYVPGGNQPQHF
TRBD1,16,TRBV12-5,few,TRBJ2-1,TGTGCTAGTGGCCGAACTCGACAGGGGGCGGGCAATGAGCAGTTCTTC,CASGRTRQGAGNEQFF
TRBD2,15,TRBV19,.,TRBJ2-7,TGTGCCAGTAGTAGGGGGACTAGCGGTTTAAACGAGCAGTACTTC,CASSRGTSGLNEQYF
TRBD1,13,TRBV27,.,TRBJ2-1,TGTGCCAGCAGTCGCACAGGGGACAATGAGCAGTTCTTC,CASSRTGDNEQFF